The 10 T cell receptor beta chains presented below share a single source sample, sequenced in a study of blood T cell repertoires in COVID-19. The repertoire was sequenced with immunoSEQ multiplex PCR; TCRdb's copy has only in-frame clones and lacks some. The sample includes 110,000 to 150,000 clones, roughly 80% of them seen just once. The sample consisted of PBMCs or T cells enriched from blood (not recorded which). Every receptor here comes from a woman between 50 and 59 years old who had recovered from COVID-19.

The chain recombines TRBV7-8 with TRBJ2-2; maybe TRBD1 (6 bases). CDR3 length: 13 amino acids. Trimming stripped 4 bases from V and 5 bases from J, with 8 bases between. Germline CDR1 and CDR2: SGHVS and FQNEAQ. The CDR3 loop reads CASSSDRTGELFF. The CDR3 region has the DNA TGTGCCAGCAGCTCTGACAGGACCGGGGAGCTGTTTTTT.

This clone has a single count. This CDR3 is CASSLNLRETQYF. Written as DNA, the CDR3 is TGTGCCAGCAGTTTAAATCTGAGGGAGACCCAGTACTTC. This chain links TRBV28 with TRBJ2-5; no definite D call. The CDR3 covers 13 residues. V was trimmed by 2 bases and J by 5 bases, leaving 9 bases between them. Germline assignment: CDR1 MDHEN and CDR2 SYDVKM.

The chain couples TRBV13 to TRBJ2-3, with 7 bases identical to TRBD1. Germline-derived CDR1 and CDR2 are PRHDT and FYEKMQ (reference sequence). The CDR3 runs 14 residues. The junction had 2 bases not matched to a gene; V was cut back by 1 base and J by 4 bases. CDR3 protein: CASSLAQGADTQYF. The CDR3 DNA follows: TGTGCCAGCAGCTTAGCCCAGGGGGCAGATACGCAGTATTTT.

The chain carries TRBV5-4 and TRBJ1-3; D may be TRBD1 (5 bases). The V gene's germline CDR1 is SGHNT and CDR2 YYREEE (reference sequence). The ends were cut back, 5 bases at V and 0 bases at J, with 12 bases in the middle. The CDR3 has 15 residues. CDR3 nucleotide sequence: TGTGCCAGCAGAAATGGGGCCATCTCTGGAAACACCATATATTTT. Protein: CASRNGAISGNTIYF.

This clone was observed a handful of times. J is TRBJ1-6 and V is TRBV15; D is ambiguous. This CDR3 has 14 amino acids. CDR1 is LNHNV, CDR2 YYDKDF, per germline (reference sequence). Trimming removed 0 bases from V and 4 bases from J, with 4 bases in between. The CDR3 DNA reads TGTGCCACCAGCAGAGACAGGTATAATTCACCCCTCCACTTT. Protein sequence: CATSRDRYNSPLHF.

The table lists this clone with a few counts. The gene calls are TRBV2 and TRBJ1-4; 11 positions agree with TRBD1. CDR1 SNHLY and CDR2 FYNNEI come from the germline V gene. With V trimmed by 8 bases and J by 4 bases, 9 bases remained unmatched. The CDR3 runs to 16 residues. As DNA, the CDR3 is TGTGCCAGCCAAGTTGGGGGGACAGGGGGTAATGAAAAACTGTTTTTT. This translates into CASQVGGTGGNEKLFF.

This clone was recorded many times. The same CDR3 is also encoded by other DNA sequences in this sample. The genes are TRBV5-5 and TRBJ1-5; weak D call: TRBD1 (5 bases). Germline values: CDR1 SGHKS, CDR2 YYEKEE (reference sequence). The CDR3 runs 14 residues. The V end was cut by 0 bases, the J end by 5 bases, with 9 bases between. The DNA for the CDR3 is TGTGCCAGCAGCTTGGTGGGAGGGGATCAGCCCCAGCATTTT. It translates to CASSLVGGDQPQHF.

J is TRBJ2-1 and V is TRBV14; no clear D gene. CDR1 is SGHDN and CDR2 is FVKESK in the germline V gene. The CDR3 consists of 13 residues. V was pared by 3 bases and J by 6 bases, with 9 bases between. CDR3 sequence (DNA): TGTGCCAGCAGCCAGGTGGGCCCCAATGAGCAGTTCTTC. This gives the protein CASSQVGPNEQFF.

The chain is built from TRBV14 and TRBJ1-4; 8 bases are shared with TRBD1. There are 14 residues in the CDR3. From germline, CDR1 is SGHDN and CDR2 FVKESK. V shed 3 bases, J shed 6 bases, and the junction held 3 bases outside the gene matches. The CDR3 here is CASSQTGDYEKLFF. The CDR3 DNA reads as TGTGCCAGCAGCCAGACAGGGGATTATGAAAAACTGTTTTTT.

This sequence joins TRBV7-2 and TRBJ2-3, with 14 bases that match TRBD2. V shed 0 bases, J shed 2 bases, and the junction held 1 base outside the gene matches. The CDR3 spans 17 residues. Germline V lookup: CDR1 SGHTA, CDR2 FQGNSA. The CDR3 region is CASSLATSGGATDTQYF. The CDR3 DNA reads TGTGCCAGCAGCTTAGCGACTAGCGGGGGGGCCACAGATACGCAGTATTTT.